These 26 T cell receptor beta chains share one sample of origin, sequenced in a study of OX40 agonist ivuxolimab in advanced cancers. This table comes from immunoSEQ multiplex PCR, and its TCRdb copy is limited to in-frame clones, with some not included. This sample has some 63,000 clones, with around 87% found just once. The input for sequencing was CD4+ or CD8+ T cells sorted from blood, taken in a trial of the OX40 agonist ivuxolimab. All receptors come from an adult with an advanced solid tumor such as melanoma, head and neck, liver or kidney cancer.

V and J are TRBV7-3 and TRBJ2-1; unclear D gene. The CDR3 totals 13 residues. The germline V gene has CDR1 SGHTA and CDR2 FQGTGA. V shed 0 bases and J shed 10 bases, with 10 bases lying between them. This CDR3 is CASSLTRQDEQFF. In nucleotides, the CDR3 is TGTGCCAGCAGCTTAACGCGCCAGGACGAGCAGTTCTTC. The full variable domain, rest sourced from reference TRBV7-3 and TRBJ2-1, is GAGVSQTPSNKVTEKGKYVELRCDPISGHTALYWYRQSLGQGPEFLIYFQGTGAADDSGLPNDRFFAVRPEGSVSTLKIQRTERGDSAVYLCASSLTRQDEQFFGPGTRLTVL.

The CDR3 sequence is CASSESKRGSLNEQFF. CDR3 bases: TGCGCCAGCAGTGAGTCGAAGCGGGGGTCTCTCAATGAGCAGTTCTTC. The chain combines TRBV10-1 with TRBJ2-1; 8 bases map to TRBD2. Germline loops: CDR1 WNHNN, CDR2 SYGVQD (reference sequence). V was clipped by 0 bases and J by 6 bases; unmatched bases: 7. The CDR3 has 16 residues.

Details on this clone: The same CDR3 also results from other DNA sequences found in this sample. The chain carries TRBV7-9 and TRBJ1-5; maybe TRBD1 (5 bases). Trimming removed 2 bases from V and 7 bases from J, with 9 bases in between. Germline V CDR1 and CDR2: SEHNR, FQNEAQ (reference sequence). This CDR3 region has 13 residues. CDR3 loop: CASSLSGNQPQHF. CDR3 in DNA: TGTGCCAGCAGCTTATCAGGGAACCAGCCCCAGCATTTT.

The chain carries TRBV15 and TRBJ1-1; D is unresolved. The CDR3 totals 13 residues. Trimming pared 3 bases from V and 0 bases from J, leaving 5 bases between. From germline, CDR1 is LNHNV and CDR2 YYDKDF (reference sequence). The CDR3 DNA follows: TGTGCCACCAGCAGTACAGTGAACACTGAAGCTTTCTTT. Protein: CATSSTVNTEAFF.

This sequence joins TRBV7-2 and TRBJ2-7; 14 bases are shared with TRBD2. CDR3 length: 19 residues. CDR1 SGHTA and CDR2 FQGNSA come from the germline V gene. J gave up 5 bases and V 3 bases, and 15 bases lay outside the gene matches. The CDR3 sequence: CASSFTPGLAGGHLDEQYF. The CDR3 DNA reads TGTGCCAGCAGCTTTACCCCAGGACTAGCGGGGGGCCACCTGGACGAGCAGTACTTC.

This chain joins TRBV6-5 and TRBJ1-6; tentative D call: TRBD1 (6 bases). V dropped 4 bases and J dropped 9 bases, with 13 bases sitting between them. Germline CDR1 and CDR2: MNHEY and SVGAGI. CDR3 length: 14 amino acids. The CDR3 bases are TGTGCCAGCAGTTTAACAGGGTTGGGTTCACCCCTCCACTTT. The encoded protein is CASSLTGLGSPLHF.

The CDR3 reads CASSPQGTLNQPQHF. CDR3 DNA sequence: TGTGCCAGCAGTCCTCAGGGAACCCTCAATCAGCCCCAGCATTTT. This chain joins TRBV2 and TRBJ1-5; maybe TRBD1 (5 bases). The germline CDR1 and CDR2 sequences are SNHLY and FYNNEI. The ends were cut back, 5 bases at V and 3 bases at J, with 14 bases in the middle. The CDR3 runs to 15 residues.

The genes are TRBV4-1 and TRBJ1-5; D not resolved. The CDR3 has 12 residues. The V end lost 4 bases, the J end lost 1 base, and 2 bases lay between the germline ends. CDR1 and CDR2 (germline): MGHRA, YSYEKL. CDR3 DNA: TGCGCCAGCAGCCGGAGCAATCAGCCCCAGCATTTT. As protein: CASSRSNQPQHF.

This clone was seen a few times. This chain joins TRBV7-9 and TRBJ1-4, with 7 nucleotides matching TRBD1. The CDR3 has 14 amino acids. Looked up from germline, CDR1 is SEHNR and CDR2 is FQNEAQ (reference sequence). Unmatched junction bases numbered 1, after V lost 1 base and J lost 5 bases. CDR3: CASSLVTGNEKLFF. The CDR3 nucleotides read TGTGCCAGCAGCTTAGTGACAGGGAATGAAAAACTGTTTTTT. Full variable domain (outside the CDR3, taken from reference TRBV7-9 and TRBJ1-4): DTGVSQNPRHKITKRGQNVTFRCDPISEHNRLYWYRQTLGQGPEFLTYFQNEAQLEKSRLLSDRFSAERPKGSFSTLEIQRTEQGDSAMYLCASSLVTGNEKLFFGSGTQLSVL.

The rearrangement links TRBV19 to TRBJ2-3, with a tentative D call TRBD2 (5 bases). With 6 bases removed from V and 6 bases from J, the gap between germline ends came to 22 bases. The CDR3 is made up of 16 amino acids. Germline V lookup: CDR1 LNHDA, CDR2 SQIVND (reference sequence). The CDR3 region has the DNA TGTGCCAGTAGCCCCCTGGCGGTCCTAGCCTCGGATACGCAGTATTTT. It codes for CASSPLAVLASDTQYF.

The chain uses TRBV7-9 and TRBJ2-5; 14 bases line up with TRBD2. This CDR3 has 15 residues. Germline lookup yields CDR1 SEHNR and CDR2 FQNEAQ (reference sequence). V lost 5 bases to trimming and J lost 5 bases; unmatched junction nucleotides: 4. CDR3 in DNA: TGTGCCAGCAGCAAGGGACTAGCGGGAGCGGAGACCCAGTACTTC. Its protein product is CASSKGLAGAETQYF.

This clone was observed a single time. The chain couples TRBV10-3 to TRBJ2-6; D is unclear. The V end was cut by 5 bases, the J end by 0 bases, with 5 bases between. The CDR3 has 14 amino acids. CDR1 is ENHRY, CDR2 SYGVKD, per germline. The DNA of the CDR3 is TGTGCCATCAGTCCCGGCTCTGGGGCCAACGTCCTGACTTTC. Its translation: CAISPGSGANVLTF.

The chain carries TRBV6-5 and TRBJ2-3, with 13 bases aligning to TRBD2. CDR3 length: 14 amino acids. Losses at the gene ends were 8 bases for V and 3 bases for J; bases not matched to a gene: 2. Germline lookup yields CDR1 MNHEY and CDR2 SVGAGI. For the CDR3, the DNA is TGTGCCAGCCGGACTAGCGGGAGTACAGATACGCAGTATTTT. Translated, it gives CASRTSGSTDTQYF.

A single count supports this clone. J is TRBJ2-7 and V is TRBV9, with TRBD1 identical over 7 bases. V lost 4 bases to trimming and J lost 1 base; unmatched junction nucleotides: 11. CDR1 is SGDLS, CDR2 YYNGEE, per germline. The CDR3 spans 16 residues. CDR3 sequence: CASSSTRGGLSYEQYF. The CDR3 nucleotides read TGTGCCAGCAGCTCAACCCGAGGGGGCCTATCCTACGAGCAGTACTTC.

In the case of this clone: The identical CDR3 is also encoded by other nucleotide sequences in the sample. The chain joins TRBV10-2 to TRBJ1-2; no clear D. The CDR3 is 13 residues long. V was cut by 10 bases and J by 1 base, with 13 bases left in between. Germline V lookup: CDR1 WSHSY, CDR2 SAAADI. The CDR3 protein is CATLNSGNYGYTF. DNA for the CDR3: TGCGCCACGTTAAACAGTGGTAACTATGGCTACACCTTC.

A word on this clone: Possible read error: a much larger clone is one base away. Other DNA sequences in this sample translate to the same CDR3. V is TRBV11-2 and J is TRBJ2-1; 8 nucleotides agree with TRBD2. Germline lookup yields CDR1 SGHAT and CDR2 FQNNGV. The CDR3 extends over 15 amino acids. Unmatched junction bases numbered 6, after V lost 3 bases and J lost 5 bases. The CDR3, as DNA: TGTGCCAGCAGCTTGGCTAGCGGGTTTAACAATGAGCAGTTCTTC. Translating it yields CASSLASGFNNEQFF.

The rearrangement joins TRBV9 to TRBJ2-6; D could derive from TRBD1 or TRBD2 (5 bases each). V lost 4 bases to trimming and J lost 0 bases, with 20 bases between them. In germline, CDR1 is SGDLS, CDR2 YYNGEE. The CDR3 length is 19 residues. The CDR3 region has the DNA TGTGCCAGCAGCCCGAGGGGTTCAGATTCTAGCTCTGGGGCCAACGTCCTGACTTTC. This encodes CASSPRGSDSSSGANVLTF.

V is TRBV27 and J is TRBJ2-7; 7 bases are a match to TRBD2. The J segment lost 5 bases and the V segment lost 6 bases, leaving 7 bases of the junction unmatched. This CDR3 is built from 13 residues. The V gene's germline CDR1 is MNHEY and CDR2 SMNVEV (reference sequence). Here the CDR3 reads CASRGGAGHEQYF. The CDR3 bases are TGTGCCAGCAGGGGGGGAGCGGGACACGAGCAGTACTTC.

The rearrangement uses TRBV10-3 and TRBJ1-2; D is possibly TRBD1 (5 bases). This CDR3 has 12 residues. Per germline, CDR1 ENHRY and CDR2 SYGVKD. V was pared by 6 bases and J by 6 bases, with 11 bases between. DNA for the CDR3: TGTGCCATCAGCTTAGACAGCAATGGCTACACCTTC. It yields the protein CAISLDSNGYTF.

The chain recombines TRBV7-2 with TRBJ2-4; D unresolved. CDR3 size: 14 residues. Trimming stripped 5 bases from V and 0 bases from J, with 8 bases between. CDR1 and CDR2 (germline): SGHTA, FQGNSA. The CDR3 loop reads CASSPRLAKNIQYF. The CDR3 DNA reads TGTGCCAGCAGCCCCAGGCTAGCCAAAAACATTCAGTACTTC.

CDR3 sequence (DNA): TGTGCCAGCAGCCTTATCAGGGGGACCAATGAAAAACTGTTTTTT. This encodes CASSLIRGTNEKLFF. The V and J genes are TRBV4-2 and TRBJ1-4; TRBD1 aligns across 7 bases. The CDR3 spans 15 residues. The germline CDR1 and CDR2 sequences are LGHNA and YNFKEQ. Unmatched junction bases numbered 7, after V lost 4 bases and J lost 5 bases.

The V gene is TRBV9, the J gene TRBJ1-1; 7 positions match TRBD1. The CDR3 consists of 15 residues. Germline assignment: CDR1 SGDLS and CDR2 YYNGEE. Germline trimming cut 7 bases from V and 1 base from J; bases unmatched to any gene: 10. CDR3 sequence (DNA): TGTGCCAGCTCTACCGTGGGACAGCGGAACACTGAAGCTTTCTTT. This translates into CASSTVGQRNTEAFF.

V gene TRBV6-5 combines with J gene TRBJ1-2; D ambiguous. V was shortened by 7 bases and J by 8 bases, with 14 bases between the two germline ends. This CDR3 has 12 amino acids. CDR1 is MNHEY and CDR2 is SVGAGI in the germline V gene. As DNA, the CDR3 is TGTGCCAGCACGAGGGCGGGCGAGGGCTACACCTTC. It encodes CASTRAGEGYTF.

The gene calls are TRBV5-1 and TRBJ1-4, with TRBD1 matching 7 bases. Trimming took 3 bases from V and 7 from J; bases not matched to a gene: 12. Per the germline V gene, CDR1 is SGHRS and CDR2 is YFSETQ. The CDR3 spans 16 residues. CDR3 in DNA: TGCGCCAGCAGCTACCAATCGACAGGGATGGGTGAAAAACTGTTTTTT. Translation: CASSYQSTGMGEKLFF.

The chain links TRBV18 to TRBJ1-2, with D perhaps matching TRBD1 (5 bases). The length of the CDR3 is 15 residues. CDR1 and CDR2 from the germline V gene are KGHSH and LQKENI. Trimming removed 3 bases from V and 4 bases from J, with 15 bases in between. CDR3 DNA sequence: TGTGCCAGCTCACCCCAATTGATCCAGGGCTATGGCTACACCTTC. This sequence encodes CASSPQLIQGYGYTF. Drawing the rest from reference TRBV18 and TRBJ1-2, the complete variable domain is NAGVMQNPRHLVRRRGQEARLRCSPMKGHSHVYWYRQLPEEGLKFMVYLQKENIIDESGMPKERFSAEFPKEGPSILRIQQVVRGDSAAYFCASSPQLIQGYGYTFGSGTRLTVV.

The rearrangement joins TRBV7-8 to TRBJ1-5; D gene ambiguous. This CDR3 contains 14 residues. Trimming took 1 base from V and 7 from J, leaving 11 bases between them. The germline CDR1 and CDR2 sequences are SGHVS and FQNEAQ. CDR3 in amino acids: CASSLGNPGQPQHF. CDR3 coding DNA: TGTGCCAGCAGCTTAGGGAACCCGGGGCAGCCCCAGCATTTT. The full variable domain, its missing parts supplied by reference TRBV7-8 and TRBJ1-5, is GAGVSQSPRYKVAKRGQDVALRCDPISGHVSLFWYQQALGQGPEFLTYFQNEAQLDKSGLPSDRFFAERPEGSVSTLKIQRTQQEDSAVYLCASSLGNPGQPQHFGDGTRLSIL.